This T cell receptor (beta chain) was captured by sequencing in a study of shared clonotypes between healthy human individuals. The naive CD8 population came from CD45RO-negative cells selected for CCR7, without terminally differentiated effector memory CD45RA+ cells. Notes on this clone: Its antigen is not identified.

This table comes from immunoSEQ multiplex PCR, and its TCRdb copy is limited to in-frame clones, with some not included. In the table there are around 2,000,000 clones, 85% to 95% of which are singletons. From germline, CDR1 is MDHEN and CDR2 SYDVKM. The ends lost 2 bases at V and 2 bases at J; junction bases unmatched: 13. The CDR3 runs 18 residues. Study-wide results and caveats: It was only blood that was sampled, and tissue repertoires likely differ.

This clonotype originated in a man between 18 and 29 years old in good health. Some clones in this sample may be carry-over from other donors' samples. V gene TRBV28 combines with J gene TRBJ2-7, with 9 bases identical to TRBD2. The sequenced sample was naive CD8+ T cells from PBMCs. CDR3 in DNA: TGTGCCAGCAGTTTAAAGCAAGGGATAGCGGGAGCTCCCTACGAGCAGTACTTC. This sequence encodes CASSLKQGIAGAPYEQYF.